A selection of T cell receptor beta chains follows, all from one sample in a study of response to subunit inactivated influenza vaccine. One entry per CDR3 protein, called by TCRdb with MiXCR from the RT-PCR reads. The top ten clones hold more than 8.5% of a sample with about 620,000 distinct CDR3 sequences, 10% to 15% of them seen once. This specimen was PBMCs from blood, taken on the day of vaccination. Receptor source: a man aged 50 to 60 who received an inactivated influenza vaccine. CDR3s include the opening cysteine and the closing phenylalanine or tryptophan. Each record gives: clone size, J gene, D gene, V gene, CDR3 protein, CDR3 DNA. A D gene is named only where the DNA matches it firmly. Only some rows state a clone size, as once, few, many or a class for expanded clones.

>.|TRBJ2-3|.|TRBV24-1
CATSDIRGAADTQYF
TGTGCCACCAGTGATATTCGCGGGGCGGCAGATACGCAGTATTTT
>many|TRBJ2-7|TRBD2|TRBV7-8
CASSLEERGPRRSYEQYF
TGTGCCAGCAGCTTAGAGGAGCGGGGACCTAGGAGGTCCTACGAGCAGTACTTC
>.|TRBJ2-6|TRBD1|TRBV6-5
CASSSPPGQGTGANVLTF
TGTGCCAGCAGTTCTCCCCCGGGACAGGGTACCGGGGCCAACGTCCTGACTTTC
>.|TRBJ2-3|TRBD2|TRBV5-1
CASSLVKTSGSTDTQYF
TGCGCCAGCAGCTTGGTCAAGACTAGCGGCAGCACAGATACGCAGTATTTT
>many|TRBJ2-1|.|TRBV5-1
CASRSTAASYNEQFF
TGCGCCAGCAGGTCTACAGCGGCCTCCTACAATGAGCAGTTCTTC
>.|TRBJ2-7|TRBD2|TRBV5-1
CASSPQPGGSYEQYF
TGCGCCAGCAGTCCCCAACCGGGAGGGTCCTACGAGCAGTACTTC
>.|TRBJ2-7|.|TRBV4-3
CASSQDNTGIFSYEQYF
TGCGCCAGCAGCCAGGACAACACAGGGATCTTTTCCTACGAGCAGTACTTC
>.|TRBJ2-7|.|TRBV4-1
CASSPTQLSWYEQYF
TGCGCCAGCAGCCCAACACAACTTTCCTGGTACGAGCAGTACTTC
>.|TRBJ2-5|.|TRBV7-6
CASSLEANQETQYF
TGTGCCAGCAGCTTAGAGGCAAACCAAGAGACCCAGTACTTC
>.|TRBJ2-7|TRBD2|TRBV7-8
CASSPYGVAGAYEQYF
TGTGCCAGCAGCCCTTATGGTGTAGCGGGAGCCTACGAGCAGTACTTC
>.|TRBJ1-6|TRBD1|TRBV20-1
CSAYPGQEVSPLHF
TGCAGTGCTTACCCGGGACAGGAAGTGTCACCCCTCCACTTT
>.|TRBJ2-3|.|TRBV7-9
CASSPRTPLNSTDTQYF
TGTGCCAGCAGCCCCCGCACGCCCCTGAATTCCACAGATACGCAGTATTTT
>.|TRBJ2-7|.|TRBV20-1
CSARGTVTARSYEQYF
TGCAGTGCTAGAGGAACGGTGACCGCGCGCTCCTACGAGCAGTACTTC
>.|TRBJ1-5|.|TRBV6-2/TRBV6-3
CAISRGITQPQHF
TGTGCCATCAGCCGGGGCATCACCCAGCCCCAGCATTTT
>few|TRBJ2-2|TRBD2|TRBV9
CASSQDPRGGTGELFF
TGTGCCAGCAGCCAAGATCCCCGGGGGGGCACCGGGGAGCTGTTTTTT
>few|TRBJ2-2|.|TRBV7-2
CASSPTREGANTGELFF
TGTGCCAGCAGCCCCACCCGTGAGGGGGCGAACACCGGGGAGCTGTTTTTT
>.|TRBJ2-6|.|TRBV6-1
CASSIFRISGANVLTF
TGTGCCAGCAGTATTTTCAGGATCTCTGGGGCCAACGTCCTGACTTTC
>many|TRBJ2-4|TRBD1|TRBV5-1
CASSLSGTGTKNIQYF
TGCGCCAGCAGCCTGTCCGGGACAGGGACCAAAAACATTCAGTACTTC
>few|TRBJ1-1|.|TRBV6-2/TRBV6-3
CASSGDGRGSTEAFF
TGTGCCAGCAGTGGGGACGGCCGAGGTAGCACTGAAGCTTTCTTT
>few|TRBJ2-1|.|TRBV12-3/TRBV12-4
CASSFRTLGDYNEQFF
TGTGCCAGCAGCTTCCGGACACTCGGGGACTACAATGAGCAGTTCTTC
>many|TRBJ2-3|.|TRBV6-2/TRBV6-3
CASSYVYGTDTQYF
TGTGCCAGCAGTTACGTCTACGGCACAGATACGCAGTATTTT
>.|TRBJ2-7|.|TRBV20-1
CSARVDGRGDYEQYF
TGCAGTGCTAGAGTTGACGGAAGAGGTGACTACGAGCAGTACTTC
>.|TRBJ2-7|.|TRBV21-1
CPSGVVPTYEQYF
TGCCCCAGTGGGGTCGTACCAACCTACGAGCAGTACTTC
>.|TRBJ2-2|.|TRBV5-1
CASSLPTGEAGELFF
TGCGCCAGCAGCTTGCCTACAGGGGAGGCCGGGGAGCTGTTTTTT
>few|TRBJ1-2|.|TRBV20-1
CSARDVRETLLGGYTF
TGCAGTGCTAGAGATGTTAGGGAAACCCTCCTGGGAGGCTACACCTTC
>few|TRBJ2-3|TRBD1|TRBV7-2
CASSRSGRGPIDTQYF
TGTGCCAGCAGCCGCTCCGGCAGGGGGCCTATAGATACGCAGTATTTT